Included here is one TCR beta chain sequence, with context. The antigen is not known. The data stem from a study of a mutant IDH1 vaccine in newly diagnosed glioma. Study summary: Vaccination was launched 4-6 weeks after radiotherapy alone, or with temozolomide cycles. Patients previously underwent radiotherapy, temozolomide, or both, and most underwent both. Overall study results and limits: Immune responses induced by the vaccine were seen in 93.3% of patients, spanning multiple MHC alleles.

Assay used: immunoSEQ multiplex PCR; TCRdb lists only in-frame clones, some missing. The repertoire holds some 42,000 clones, around four fifths seen once, with 5.3% in the top ten. Described time point: week 23, last vaccination. Alongside topical imiquimod, each dose of vaccine comprised 300 ug of mutant IDH1 20-mer peptide. Each donor presented with a new WHO grade 3 or 4 astrocytoma that tested IDH1-mutant and showed ATRX loss. The germline V gene has CDR1 SGHDT and CDR2 YYEEEE. Trimming removed 3 bases at V and 3 bases at J, with 13 bases between. This CDR3 spans 14 amino acids. This sequence was found in a man aged 50 to 60 with glioma. Sequenced here: PBMCs, sampled from a glioma patient whose treatment included an IDH1 peptide vaccine. This chain links TRBV5-6 with TRBJ2-7; a weak D match, TRBD2 (6 bases). Here the CDR3 reads CASSSGGQIYEQYF. CDR3 DNA: TGTGCCAGCAGCTCTGGAGGGCAGATCTACGAGCAGTACTTC.